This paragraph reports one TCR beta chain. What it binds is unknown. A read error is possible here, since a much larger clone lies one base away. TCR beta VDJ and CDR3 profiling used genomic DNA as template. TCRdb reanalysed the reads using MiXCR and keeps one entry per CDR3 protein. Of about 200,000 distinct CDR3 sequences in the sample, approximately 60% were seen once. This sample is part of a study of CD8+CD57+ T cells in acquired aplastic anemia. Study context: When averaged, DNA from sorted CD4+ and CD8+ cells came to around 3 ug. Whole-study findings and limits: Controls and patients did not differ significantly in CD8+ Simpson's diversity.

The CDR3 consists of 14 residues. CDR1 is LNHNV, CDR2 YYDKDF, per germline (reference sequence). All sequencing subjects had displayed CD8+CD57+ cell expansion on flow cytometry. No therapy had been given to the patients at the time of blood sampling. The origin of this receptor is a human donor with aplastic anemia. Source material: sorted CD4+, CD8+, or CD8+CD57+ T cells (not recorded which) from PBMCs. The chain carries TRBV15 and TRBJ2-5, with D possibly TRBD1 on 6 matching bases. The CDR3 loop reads CATSRGQEQETQHF. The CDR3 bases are TGTGCCACCAGCAGAGGACAGGAGCAAGAGACCCAGCACTTC.